This T cell receptor (beta chain) was recorded in a study of blood T cell repertoires in COVID-19. About the research overall: The study drew acute and convalescent COVID-19 samples from the United States, Italy and Spain.

The Seattle patients, enrolled during active infection, were followed longitudinally. Looked up from germline, CDR1 is KGHSH and CDR2 is LQKENI. V was clipped by 2 bases and J by 8 bases, with 10 bases between them. The CDR3 length is 13 residues. Produced via immunoSEQ multiplex PCR; TCRdb's table is partial and in-frame only. The sample has approximately 50,000 clones, about 79% seen once. The TCR comes from a man aged 80 or over with COVID-19, enrolled during active disease. Sequenced input: peripheral blood. The genes are TRBV18 and TRBJ2-1, with TRBD2 as a possible D gene (5 bases). CDR3 protein: CASSPALEDEQFF. CDR3 DNA: TGTGCCAGCTCACCAGCACTAGAAGATGAGCAGTTCTTC.